This TCR beta chain was sequenced in a study of monozygotic twins with inflammatory bowel disease. Template-switch reactions added UMIs with a 6-nucleotide sample barcode. TCRdb reworked the 5' RACE reads into one entry per CDR3 protein, no DNA. The table for this sample gives roughly 150,000 distinct CDR3 sequences. General study results and limits: The inverse Simpson measure of TCRbeta diversity was lower in IBD patients than in healthy co-twins.

Turning to this clonotype: What it recognizes is unknown.

CDR1 is LGHNA, CDR2 YNFKEQ, per germline. There are 13 residues in the CDR3. This sequence was found in a human donor with ulcerative colitis or Crohn's disease, or a healthy co-twin of an affected twin (not recorded which). The genes are TRBV4-2 and TRBJ2-5; the TCRdb call, TRBD2, lacks DNA for checking. The sequencing input was blood. The CDR3 sequence is CASSQARVETQYF.